This TCR beta chain emerged from a study of T cell responses to AZD1222 COVID-19 vaccine. Whole-study findings and limits: Baseline seropositives among AZD1222 recipients totaled only six or seven.

The table came from immunoSEQ multiplex PCR; TCRdb's copy has only in-frame clones and leaves some out. The data contain some 120,000 clones, over 75% of them seen just once; the ten biggest clones take up 18%. CDR1 is SNHLY and CDR2 is FYNNEI in the germline V gene. This CDR3 has 16 residues. V lost 3 bases and J lost 0, with 12 bases in between. In regard to this clone: Its antigen is unidentified.

The V and J genes are TRBV2 and TRBJ1-5, with D perhaps matching TRBD1 (5 bases). This TCR was recovered from an adult in good health. The sequenced sample was peripheral blood, obtained on day 0 of MenACWY control vaccination. CDR3 in amino acids: CASSDGTVGSNQPQHF. The CDR3 DNA reads as TGTGCCAGCAGTGACGGGACGGTGGGTAGCAATCAGCCCCAGCATTTT.